This entry features one T cell receptor (beta chain) sequence. This specimen comes from a study of blood T cell repertoires in COVID-19. Libraries were prepared by immunoSEQ multiplex PCR; TCRdb keeps only in-frame clonotypes and omits some of them. Altogether 470,000 or so clones are present, around 85% being singletons, with the ten largest covering about 3%. The ends lost 5 bases at V and 0 bases at J; junction bases unmatched: 17. Germline CDR1 is SQVTM and CDR2 is ANQGSEA. The CDR3 has 20 residues. Specimen: peripheral blood. This clonotype originated in a human donor in a cohort sampled during active COVID-19. This chain links TRBV29-1 with TRBJ2-4; 12 bases map to TRBD2. DNA of the CDR3: TGCAGCGTTCTGCGTCGGACTAGCGGGAAGGGGAACAAAGCCAAAAACATTCAGTACTTC. It yields the protein CSVLRRTSGKGNKAKNIQYF.